This T cell receptor beta chain was obtained from a study of T cells in Graves' hyperthyroidism and ophthalmopathy. Per the germline V gene, CDR1 is SGHRS and CDR2 is YFSETQ. The CDR3 has 15 residues. The V and J ends lost 0 bases and 9 bases, in that order; junction bases with no gene match: 5. TCR beta CDR3 sequences were amplified from RNA transcripts. The TCR CDR3 was amplified in a first-round RT-PCR using the HTBI primer set. A single record per CDR3 protein comes from TCRdb applying MiXCR to the multiplex PCR reads. This repertoire shows 450,000 to 700,000 distinct CDR3 sequences, 40% to 55% found once; its top ten account for 15% to 20%.

The sequence came from an adult woman with Graves' disease, either hyperthyroidism or ophthalmopathy (not recorded which). The chain is built from TRBV5-1 and TRBJ1-6, with 8 bases lining up with TRBD1. The sample was peripheral blood or thyroid tissue (not recorded which). Here the CDR3 DNA reads TGCGCCAGCAGCTTGGATTTACAGGGGGTTTCACCCCTCCACTTT. It specifies CASSLDLQGVSPLHF.